These 3 T cell receptor beta chains came from one sample sequenced in a study of T cells in Graves' hyperthyroidism and ophthalmopathy. TCR beta CDR3 regions were amplified from RNA. The HTBI primer set served for first-round RT-PCR of the TCR CDR3. A single record per CDR3 protein comes from TCRdb applying MiXCR to the multiplex PCR reads. The table shows hundreds of thousands of distinct CDR3 sequences, with approximately 40% occurring only once. Sequencing was done on a sample of blood. Receptor source: a man aged 18 to 35 with Graves' hyperthyroidism.

This clonotype showed up just a few times. The chain links TRBV2 to TRBJ2-7; D not resolved. This CDR3 region has 13 residues. V was trimmed by 7 bases and J by 0 bases, leaving 10 bases between them. CDR1 is SNHLY and CDR2 is FYNNEI in the germline V gene. The CDR3 bases are TGTGCCAGCAAAAAGGACGACTCCTACGAGCAGTACTTC. This codes for CASKKDDSYEQYF.

The table lists this clonotype with a few counts. The chain has TRBV2 and TRBJ2-2; TRBD2 matches 13 bases. Trimming took 8 bases from V and 4 from J; bases not matched to a gene: 4. Germline values: CDR1 SNHLY, CDR2 FYNNEI. CDR3 length: 15 residues. The CDR3, as DNA: TGTGCCAGCTCGGGACTAGCGGGACGCACCGGGGAGCTGTTTTTT. As protein: CASSGLAGRTGELFF.

This clonotype showed up just a few times. The junction departs from the called germline gene at one end, perhaps through a read error. V usage is TRBV10-3 and J usage is TRBJ1-1, with 8 positions matching TRBD1. Germline loops: CDR1 ENHRY, CDR2 SYGVKD. The CDR3 runs to 15 residues. The CDR3 DNA reads TGTGCCAGCAGTTACTCTAGACAGGGGCGCACTGAAGCTTTCTTT. It encodes CASSYSRQGRTEAFF.